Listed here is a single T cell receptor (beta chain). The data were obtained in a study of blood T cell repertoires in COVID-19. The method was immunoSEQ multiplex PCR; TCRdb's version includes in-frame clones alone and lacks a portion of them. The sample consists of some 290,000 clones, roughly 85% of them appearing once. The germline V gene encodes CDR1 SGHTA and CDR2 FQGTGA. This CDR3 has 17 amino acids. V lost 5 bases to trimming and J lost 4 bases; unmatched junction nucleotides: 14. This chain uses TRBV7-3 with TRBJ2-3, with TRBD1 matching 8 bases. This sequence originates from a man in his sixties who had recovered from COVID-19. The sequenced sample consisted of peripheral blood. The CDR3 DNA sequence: TGTGCCAGCAGCCAGCTGCGACAGGGGTCGGTCCCAGATACGCAGTATTTT. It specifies CASSQLRQGSVPDTQYF.